This T cell receptor beta chain is from a study of Ad26.COV2.S vaccination and SARS-CoV-2 variants. J was trimmed by 6 bases and V by 11 bases; bases with no gene match: 12. Germline values: CDR1 LGHDT, CDR2 YNNKEL (reference sequence). The CDR3 spans 13 residues. Assay: immunoSEQ multiplex PCR; the TCRdb copy retains only in-frame clones and omits some. There are hundreds of thousands of clones in the sample; around 87% occur only once, and approximately 3.4% lies in the top ten. Documented treatment: around 19 received Ad26.COV2.S at low or high dose, single or two shots; roughly five received placebo; per-sample allocation not given. Samples analyzed were those drawn on day 63 after the first vaccine or placebo injection.

The rearrangement joins TRBV3-1 (or the pseudogene TRBV3-2) to TRBJ2-7; 8 bases agree with TRBD1. The receptor's source is a person aged 18 to 59 who received the Ad26.COV2.S COVID-19 vaccine or a placebo. This specimen was peripheral blood, taken in a trial of Ad26.COV2.S vaccine versus placebo. CDR3 in amino acids: CASSGDRGSEQYF. The DNA of the CDR3 is TGTGCCTCCTCCGGAGACAGGGGAAGCGAGCAGTACTTC.